This TCR beta chain stems from a study of shared clonotypes between healthy human individuals (dated by TCRdb to about 2020). About the investigation overall: The cohort comprised two women and three men aged 18 to 49 years. For each donor, CD4 naive and CD4 memory were each given three plates, CD8 naive was given two plates, and CD8 memory was given one plate. To estimate repertoire size and how much clonotypes are shared between individuals, the study performed deep sequencing of blood TCR repertoires from a few healthy adults. To increase sequencing depth and limit assay-specific biases, different laboratories used diverse techniques to prepare libraries and sequence TCR repertoires. Leukapheresis yielded between about 0.94 and 9 billion PBMCs per donor. Results the study describes overall, beyond this receptor: Pairwise subsampling led to the expectation that sequencing depth would affect the degree of clonotype sharing among donors. Sampling was limited to blood, and TCR repertoires in tissue likely differ from TCR repertoires in blood. Naive subsets generally had larger estimated clonotype richness than memory subsets. Higher generation probabilities were observed for clonotypes shared by all four sorted-subset donors than for non-shared clonotypes. Sharing across a few donors was observed for 4.5% to 6.5% of naive CD4, under 4% of naive CD8, 2% to 2.5% of memory CD4, and about 0.4% of memory CD8 clonotypes. Incomplete sequencing was indicated by rarefaction of sorted-subset datasets, despite the large sequencing depth. Because the study included only a small number of donors, the genetic and exposure-history diversity represented was limited.

Concerning this clone itself: Its antigen is not yet known. No per-base quality is available; no much larger clone lies one base away.

Healthy HIV-negative adults with no recently reported acute infections or vaccinations were included as donors. Only Caucasian adults living in Nashville, Tennessee, USA were represented among the donors. CD4+ T cells were enriched through magnetic negative selection, after which naive cells were positively selected on CD45RA and the remaining negative fraction served as the memory subset. Blood was obtained by leukapheresis, after which PBMCs were separated by Ficoll-Histopaque density gradient centrifugation and cryopreserved in liquid nitrogen vapor phase. Analytical flow cytometry was used to check the purity and quantity of each magnetically sorted T cell population. Genomic DNA was isolated from every sorted fraction and measured by UV absorbance on a Nanodrop 2000c. TCR CDR3 regions were amplified from genomic DNA by multiplex PCR using the deep immunoSEQ assay. Extracted genomic DNA from each cell subset was distributed evenly across all wells of several immunoSEQ 96-well plates, and each plate was treated as a replicate. For sorted subsets, 150 to 250 ng genomic DNA, equal to 30,000 or so T cell genomes, was loaded into each replicate PCR. Purified libraries were measured with a Qubit 3.0 fluorometer, size-checked on a Bioanalyzer 2100, and measured again with the KAPA Library Quantification kit. Every immunoSEQ 96-well plate was sequenced on a dedicated single-read 150-cycle Illumina NextSeq 550 flow cell. The authors processed their data as follows. Because the immunoSEQ output included only junctional sequences and no quality scores, the filtering could not be the same as the filtering used for full-length reads. Sequences were annotated with PyIR, a Python wrapper for IgBLAST v1.9, using IMGT germline references to assign V/J genes and CDR3. Reads were filtered out if the reads had weak V/J assignments (E-value above 1e-6), no CDR3, stop codons, out-of-frame junctions, or ambiguous translated residues. V3J clonotypes were defined by identical inferred V gene, J gene, and CDR3 amino acid sequence. The percentage overlap between two repertoires was calculated by dividing the number of shared unique clonotypes by the size of the smaller repertoire. RTK rarefaction, the Chao1 estimator, and Recon v2.1 estimates of unobserved clonotypes were used to assess repertoire richness. Generation probabilities were computed with OLGA for all TCRbeta clonotypes obtained by the gDNA method from several donors. The immuneACCESS repertoire file appears here via TCRdb, limited to in-frame rearrangements. These files lack a portion of the clones; in checked studies, under half of the deficit traces to unresolved V genes, and the cause of the others is not known. V, J and clone size reflect that table, while D and trimming were determined from the DNA. In this sample the table shows some 1,400,000 clones, around 97% of which occur a single time. The top ten constitute roughly 1.2% of the sample.

This TCR derives from a young man in good health. The sequencing input was naive CD4+ T cells sorted from blood. What the cell subset or site label conveys for this sample: CD45RA+ positively selected.

The CDR3: CAISESIGASITFGYTF. The DNA sequence is as follows: TGTGCCATCAGTGAGTCAATAGGGGCCTCAATTACATTTGGCTACACCTTC. Recombination joined TRBV10-3 with TRBJ1-2, with TRBD1 perhaps the D gene, on 5 matching bases. CDR1 and CDR2 are drawn from the germline V gene: ENHRY, SYGVKD. Deletion took 0 bases off V and 7 bases off J, with a span of 21 bases between the germline ends. Spanning cysteine to phenylalanine, the CDR3 consists of 17 amino acids. The entry retains the CDR3 DNA only, 51 bases that are in frame from base 1.